Listed here are 23 T cell receptor beta chains from one sample, sequenced in a study of blood T cell repertoires in COVID-19. Repertoires were generated with immunoSEQ multiplex PCR, while TCRdb's copy carries only in-frame clones and drops some. The sample lists some 120,000 clones; roughly 90% were seen once. The sequenced sample consisted of peripheral blood. The source is a man in his fifties or sixties with COVID-19, enrolled during active disease.

This clone appeared a single time. The chain couples TRBV5-1 to TRBJ2-3; TRBD2 aligns across 7 bases. The CDR3 runs to 17 residues. Germline V gives CDR1 SGHRS, CDR2 YFSETQ. Unmatched junction bases numbered 14, after V lost 4 bases and J lost 3 bases. The CDR3 DNA reads TGCGCCAGCAGCGTGTTGGGCGGGCGGGAGAAAACAGATACGCAGTATTTT. Protein product: CASSVLGGREKTDTQYF.

The gene calls are TRBV10-3 and TRBJ1-2; D gene uncertain. Germline CDR1 reads ENHRY; CDR2 reads SYGVKD. V lost 2 bases, J lost 4 bases, and 8 bases lay in between. The CDR3 runs 13 residues. The CDR3 DNA reads as TGTGCCATCAGTGAGGAGGAGGTCTATGGCTACACCTTC. Residues: CAISEEEVYGYTF.

The gene calls are TRBV29-1 and TRBJ2-3; D possibly corresponds to TRBD1 (5 bases). The germline gives CDR1 SQVTM, CDR2 ANQGSEA. The ends were cut back, 1 base at V and 2 bases at J, with 7 bases in the middle. The CDR3 spans 13 residues. CDR3 nucleotide sequence: TGCAGCGTTGAAGCGACAGTCACAGATACGCAGTATTTT. Translated, it gives CSVEATVTDTQYF.

This chain links TRBV19 with TRBJ2-7; 7 nucleotides match TRBD1. V dropped 5 bases and J dropped 0; count of bases not matched to a gene: 4. CDR3 length equals 14 residues. CDR1 is LNHDA and CDR2 is SQIVND in the germline V gene (reference sequence). CDR3 in amino acids: CASSPWDSSYEQYF. The CDR3 DNA follows: TGTGCCAGTAGTCCCTGGGACAGCTCCTACGAGCAGTACTTC.

This clone was counted a few times. The chain is built from TRBV11-3 and TRBJ2-1; the D is unclear. The CDR3 runs to 14 residues. V was clipped by 5 bases and J by 0 bases, with 8 bases between them. Germline V gene data show CDR1 as SGHNT and CDR2 as YENEEA. CDR3 loop: CASSDGSSYNEQFF. CDR3 in DNA: TGTGCCAGCAGCGATGGCAGCTCCTACAATGAGCAGTTCTTC.

The rearrangement joins TRBV15 to TRBJ1-1, with D possibly TRBD1 on 6 matching bases. Trimming took 0 bases from V and 1 from J, leaving 21 bases between them. This CDR3 comprises 19 residues. CDR1 LNHNV and CDR2 YYDKDF come from the germline V gene (reference sequence). CDR3 sequence: CATSRDDGTPFRGNTEAFF. The CDR3 DNA reads TGTGCCACCAGCAGAGATGATGGGACACCCTTCAGAGGGAACACTGAAGCTTTCTTT.

This rearrangement joins TRBV15 to TRBJ1-2, with D unresolved. Germline CDR1 LNHNV, CDR2 YYDKDF (reference sequence). CDR3 length: 14 residues. V was trimmed by 0 bases and J by 2 bases, leaving 7 bases between them. In DNA, the CDR3 is TGTGCCACCAGCAGAGATCACAAAAACTATGGCTACACCTTC. It is translated as CATSRDHKNYGYTF.

The chain carries TRBV4-2 and TRBJ2-1; TRBD2 matches at 7 bases. The CDR3 contains 17 residues. J gave up 2 bases and V 0 bases, and 7 bases lay outside the gene matches. Germline V gene data show CDR1 as LGHNA and CDR2 as YNFKEQ. The DNA for the CDR3 is TGTGCCAGCAGCCAAGATAGGGAGGGAGGGGCCTACAATGAGCAGTTCTTC. Translated: CASSQDREGGAYNEQFF.

This chain uses TRBV28 with TRBJ1-6; D gene ambiguous. The V end lost 9 bases, the J end lost 5 bases, and 8 bases lay between the germline ends. Germline V lookup: CDR1 MDHEN, CDR2 SYDVKM. The CDR3 consists of 12 residues. The chain's CDR3 is CASVAHNSPLHF. CDR3 nucleotide sequence: TGTGCCAGTGTAGCACATAATTCACCCCTCCACTTT.

The CDR3 loop is CATPWGKGTYEQYF. CDR3 nucleotide sequence: TGTGCCACCCCATGGGGGAAGGGGACTTACGAGCAGTACTTC. This chain connects TRBV28 to TRBJ2-7, with D tentatively TRBD2 (6 bases). Germline CDR1 and CDR2: MDHEN and SYDVKM. The CDR3 is 14 residues long. V shed 10 bases and J shed 4 bases, with 20 bases lying between them.

This chain connects TRBV19 to TRBJ1-1; unclear D gene. The CDR3 covers 11 residues. Germline V gene lookup returns CDR1 LNHDA and CDR2 SQIVND (reference sequence). The germline V and J ends were trimmed by 9 bases and 5 bases, with 10 bases remaining between them. CDR3 sequence (DNA): TGTGCCAGCTCTCGAGAGACTGAAGCTTTCTTT. It translates to CASSRETEAFF.

The chain is built from TRBV5-1 and TRBJ2-1, with 11 bases identical to TRBD2. The germline V gene encodes CDR1 SGHRS and CDR2 YFSETQ. Trimming removed 4 bases from V and 6 bases from J; junction bases left unmatched: 6. CDR3 size: 15 residues. The CDR3 DNA sequence: TGCGCCAGCAGCCAATTAGCGGGAGGGGGCAATGAGCAGTTCTTC. Protein: CASSQLAGGGNEQFF.

J is TRBJ1-3 and V is TRBV2, with D perhaps matching TRBD1 (6 bases). V was trimmed by 7 bases and J by 0 bases, leaving 13 bases between them. Germline CDR1 reads SNHLY; CDR2 reads FYNNEI. This CDR3 spans 15 amino acids. The CDR3 is CASTSLQGSGNTIYF. Here the CDR3 DNA reads TGTGCCAGCACCTCCCTACAGGGCTCTGGAAACACCATATATTTT.

This clone was detected only once. The chain recombines TRBV6-1 with TRBJ2-5; 7 positions match TRBD1. The CDR3 loop spans 14 amino acids. The germline V gene has CDR1 MNHNS and CDR2 SASEGT. With V trimmed by 0 bases and J by 4 bases, 2 bases remained unmatched. CDR3: CASSEAGGGETQYF. The CDR3 nucleotides are TGTGCCAGCAGTGAAGCAGGGGGCGGAGAGACCCAGTACTTC.

The rearrangement uses TRBV19 and TRBJ1-1; D is perhaps TRBD1 (6 bases). Trimming left V 6 bases short and J 6 bases short, with 14 bases between. The germline V gene encodes CDR1 LNHDA and CDR2 SQIVND (reference sequence). This CDR3 is built from 13 residues. The CDR3 bases are TGTGCCAGTAGCCCAGACGCAGGGGCTGAAGCTTTCTTT. This translates into CASSPDAGAEAFF.

This chain joins TRBV24-1 and TRBJ2-2; TRBD1 might be the D (6 bases). Germline CDR1 and CDR2: KGHDR and SFDVKD. The CDR3 contains 13 residues. Trimming removed 11 bases at V and 2 bases at J, with 11 bases between. CDR3 nucleotide sequence: TGTGCCATAGGGGGAACCAACACCGGGGAGCTGTTTTTT. Protein sequence: CAIGGTNTGELFF.

DNA for the CDR3: TGTGCCAGTAGGGGGGACATTTCGACCAATGAGCAGTTCTTC. Protein: CASRGDISTNEQFF. The V gene is TRBV19, the J gene TRBJ2-1; a weak D match, TRBD1 (6 bases). V was cut by 6 bases and J by 6 bases, with 15 bases left in between. The germline V gene encodes CDR1 LNHDA and CDR2 SQIVND (reference sequence). CDR3 size: 14 residues.

This chain links TRBV6-5 with TRBJ1-4, with 8 bases lining up with TRBD1. Germline V gene data show CDR1 as MNHEY and CDR2 as SVGAGI. V gave up 4 bases and J gave up 4 bases; unmatched junction bases: 8. The CDR3 totals 16 residues. In DNA form, the CDR3 reads TGTGCCAGCAGTTCTGGACAGGGTAGGGGTAATGAAAAACTGTTTTTT. It translates to CASSSGQGRGNEKLFF.

The chain employs TRBV7-2 and TRBJ2-7, with 9 bases identical to TRBD2. J was trimmed by 5 bases and V by 5 bases; bases with no gene match: 7. There are 14 residues in the CDR3. In germline, CDR1 is SGHTA, CDR2 FQGNSA. The CDR3 DNA reads TGTGCCAGCAGCCCTAGCGGGACGAGACACGAGCAGTACTTC. It translates to CASSPSGTRHEQYF.

The chain has TRBV4-3 and TRBJ2-2, with D tentatively TRBD2 (6 bases). Germline V gene sequence: CDR1 LGHNA, CDR2 YSLEER. The CDR3 runs 14 residues. V was shortened by 4 bases and J by 4 bases, with 10 bases between the two germline ends. The CDR3 is CASSPGLFTGELFF. In nucleotides, the CDR3 is TGCGCCAGCAGCCCGGGACTCTTCACCGGGGAGCTGTTTTTT.

The rearrangement joins TRBV12-5 to TRBJ2-7; 10 nucleotides agree with TRBD2. V shed 7 bases, J shed 2 bases, and the junction held 2 bases outside the gene matches. Germline-derived CDR1 and CDR2 are LGHNT and FRNRAP. The CDR3 extends over 13 amino acids. The CDR3 region is CASATSGTYEQYF. The DNA for the CDR3 is TGTGCTAGTGCCACTAGCGGGACCTACGAGCAGTACTTC.

The chain employs TRBV24-1 and TRBJ2-3; 7 nucleotides agree with TRBD1. Germline-derived CDR1 and CDR2 are KGHDR and SFDVKD. After removal of 7 bases from V and 4 bases from J, the junction contained 7 bases not matched to a gene. The CDR3 contains 14 residues. This CDR3 reads CATRQQGNPDTQYF. The CDR3 bases are TGTGCCACCAGGCAACAGGGGAACCCAGATACGCAGTATTTT.

V usage is TRBV28 and J usage is TRBJ2-1; D unresolved. The V gene lost 4 bases and the J gene lost 5 bases, with 6 bases spanning the gap. Germline assignment: CDR1 MDHEN and CDR2 SYDVKM. This CDR3 has 12 amino acids. The CDR3 DNA is TGTGCCAGCAGTTCCCTACACAATGAGCAGTTCTTC. Translating it yields CASSSLHNEQFF.